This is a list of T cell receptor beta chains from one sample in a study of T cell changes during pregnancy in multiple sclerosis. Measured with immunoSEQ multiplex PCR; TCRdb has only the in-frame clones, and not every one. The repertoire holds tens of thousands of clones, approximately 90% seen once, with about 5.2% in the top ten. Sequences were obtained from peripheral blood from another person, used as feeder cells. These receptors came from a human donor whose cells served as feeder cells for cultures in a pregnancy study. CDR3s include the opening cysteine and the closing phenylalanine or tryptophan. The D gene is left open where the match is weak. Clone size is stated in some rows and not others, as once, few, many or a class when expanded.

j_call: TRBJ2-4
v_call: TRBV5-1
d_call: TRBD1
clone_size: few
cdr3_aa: CASSPGQNIQYF
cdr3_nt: TGCGCCAGCAGCCCGGGACAGAACATTCAGTACTTC

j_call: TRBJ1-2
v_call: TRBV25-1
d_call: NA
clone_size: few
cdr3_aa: CASSELGAGGYTF
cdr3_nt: TGTGCCAGCAGTGAACTCGGGGCGGGTGGCTACACCTTC

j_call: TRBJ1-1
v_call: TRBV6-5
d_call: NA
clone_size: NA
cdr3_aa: CASSYWPLGNTEAFF
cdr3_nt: TGTGCCAGCAGTTACTGGCCCCTAGGTAACACTGAAGCTTTCTTT

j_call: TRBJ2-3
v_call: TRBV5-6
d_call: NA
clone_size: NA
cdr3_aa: CASSLGDTDTQYF
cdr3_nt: TGTGCCAGCAGCTTGGGAGACACAGATACGCAGTATTTT

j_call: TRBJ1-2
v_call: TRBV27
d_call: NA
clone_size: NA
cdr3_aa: CASSFKANYGYTF
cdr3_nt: TGTGCCAGCAGTTTTAAGGCGAACTATGGCTACACCTTC

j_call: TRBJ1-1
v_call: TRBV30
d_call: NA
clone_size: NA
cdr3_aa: CAWNRIKNTEAFF
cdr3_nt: TGTGCCTGGAACCGCATAAAGAACACTGAAGCTTTCTTT

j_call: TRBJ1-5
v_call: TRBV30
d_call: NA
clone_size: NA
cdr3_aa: CAWSPQVAQPQHF
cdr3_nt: TGTGCCTGGAGTCCTCAGGTAGCTCAGCCCCAGCATTTT

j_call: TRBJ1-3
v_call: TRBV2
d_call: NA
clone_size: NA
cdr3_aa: CASRTRPGAGNTIYF
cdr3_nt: TGTGCCAGCAGGACAAGGCCGGGTGCTGGAAACACCATATATTTT

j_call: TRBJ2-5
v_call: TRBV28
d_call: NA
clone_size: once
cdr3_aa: CASSDTFGSRFETQYF
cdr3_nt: TGTGCCAGCAGTGACACCTTTGGATCGCGGTTTGAGACCCAGTACTTC

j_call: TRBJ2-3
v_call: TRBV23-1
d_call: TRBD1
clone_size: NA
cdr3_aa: CASSQSRQGCTDTQYF
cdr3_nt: TGCGCCAGCAGTCAATCTAGACAGGGGTGCACAGATACGCAGTATTTT

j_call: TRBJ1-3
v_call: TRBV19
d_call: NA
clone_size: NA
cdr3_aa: CASSIPILGRSRSGNTIYF
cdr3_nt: TGTGCCAGTAGTATCCCCATCCTCGGCAGGTCCCGCTCTGGAAACACCATATATTTT

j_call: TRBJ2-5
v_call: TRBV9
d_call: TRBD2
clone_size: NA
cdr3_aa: CASSAPGLAGFETQYF
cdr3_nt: TGTGCCAGCAGCGCTCCGGGACTAGCGGGTTTTGAGACCCAGTACTTC

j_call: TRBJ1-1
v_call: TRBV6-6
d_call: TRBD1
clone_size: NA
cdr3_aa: CASSYWDSHTEAFF
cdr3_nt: TGTGCCAGCAGTTACTGGGACAGCCACACTGAAGCTTTCTTT

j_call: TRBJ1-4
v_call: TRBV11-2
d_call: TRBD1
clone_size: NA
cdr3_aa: CASTQDRVYEKLFF
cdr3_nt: TGTGCCAGCACCCAGGACAGGGTTTATGAAAAACTGTTTTTT

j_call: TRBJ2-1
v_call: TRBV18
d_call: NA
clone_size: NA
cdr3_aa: CASSPAGLYYNEQFF
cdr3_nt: TGTGCCAGCTCACCCGCGGGACTCTACTACAATGAGCAGTTCTTC

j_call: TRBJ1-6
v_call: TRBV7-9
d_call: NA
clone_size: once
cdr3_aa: CASSSPGSYNSPLHF
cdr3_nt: TGTGCCAGCAGCTCCCCAGGCTCCTATAATTCACCCCTCCACTTT

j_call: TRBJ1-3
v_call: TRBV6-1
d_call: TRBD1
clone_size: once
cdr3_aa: CASSESRGLLSSGNTIYF
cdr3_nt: TGTGCCAGCAGTGAATCAAGGGGGCTACTCAGCTCTGGAAACACCATATATTTT

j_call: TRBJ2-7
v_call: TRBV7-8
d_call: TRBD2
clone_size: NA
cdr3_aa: CASSLEAGTSYEQYF
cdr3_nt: TGTGCCAGCAGCTTAGAAGCGGGGACCTCCTACGAGCAGTACTTC

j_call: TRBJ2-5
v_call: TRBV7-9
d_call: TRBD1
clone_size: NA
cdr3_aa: CASSYGTVQETQYF
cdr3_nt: TGTGCCAGCAGCTACGGGACAGTCCAAGAGACCCAGTACTTC

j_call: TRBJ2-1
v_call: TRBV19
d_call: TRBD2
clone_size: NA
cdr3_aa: CASSPRSGVLFF
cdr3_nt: TGTGCCAGTAGTCCCCGTAGCGGGGTCTTATTCTTC

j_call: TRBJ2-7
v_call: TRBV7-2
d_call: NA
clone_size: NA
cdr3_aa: CASSHRGQLTYEQYF
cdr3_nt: TGTGCCAGCAGCCATAGGGGCCAGCTCACCTACGAGCAGTACTTC

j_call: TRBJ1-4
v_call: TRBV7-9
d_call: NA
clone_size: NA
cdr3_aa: CASSSVRGEKLFF
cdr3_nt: TGTGCCAGCAGCTCCGTTCGGGGGGAAAAACTGTTTTTT

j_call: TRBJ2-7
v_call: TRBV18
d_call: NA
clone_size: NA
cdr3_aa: CASSPGLSGYDEQYF
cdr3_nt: TGTGCCAGCTCACCGGGACTTTCGGGGTATGACGAGCAGTACTTC

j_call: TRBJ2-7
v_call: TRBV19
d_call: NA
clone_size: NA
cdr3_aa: CASSIVAGQNYEQYF
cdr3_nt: TGTGCCAGTAGTATAGTGGCGGGTCAGAATTACGAGCAGTACTTC

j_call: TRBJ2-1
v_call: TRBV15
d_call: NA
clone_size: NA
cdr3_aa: CATSRPGLRSSYNEQFF
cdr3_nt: TGTGCCACCAGCAGACCGGGACTCCGGAGCTCCTACAATGAGCAGTTCTTC

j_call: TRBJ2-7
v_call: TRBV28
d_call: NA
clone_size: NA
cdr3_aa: CASTPPPGYRYEQYF
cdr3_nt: TGTGCCAGCACTCCCCCCCCAGGGTATAGGTACGAGCAGTACTTC

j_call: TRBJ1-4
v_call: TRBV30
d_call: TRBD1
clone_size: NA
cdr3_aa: CAWSVRRGLRATNEKLFF
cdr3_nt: TGTGCCTGGAGTGTACGCAGGGGGCTCCGTGCAACTAATGAAAAACTGTTTTTT